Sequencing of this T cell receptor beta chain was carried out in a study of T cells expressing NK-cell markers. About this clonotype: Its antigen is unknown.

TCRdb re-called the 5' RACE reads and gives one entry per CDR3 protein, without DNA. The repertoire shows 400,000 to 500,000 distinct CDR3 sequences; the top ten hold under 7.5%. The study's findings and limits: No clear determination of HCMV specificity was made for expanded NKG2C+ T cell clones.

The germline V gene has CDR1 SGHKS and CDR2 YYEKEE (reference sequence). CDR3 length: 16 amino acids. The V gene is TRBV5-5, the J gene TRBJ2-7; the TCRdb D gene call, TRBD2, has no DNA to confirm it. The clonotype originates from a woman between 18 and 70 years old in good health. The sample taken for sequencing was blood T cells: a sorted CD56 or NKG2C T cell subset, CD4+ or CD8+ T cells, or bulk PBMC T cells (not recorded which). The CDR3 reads CASSFPGLAETYEQYF.